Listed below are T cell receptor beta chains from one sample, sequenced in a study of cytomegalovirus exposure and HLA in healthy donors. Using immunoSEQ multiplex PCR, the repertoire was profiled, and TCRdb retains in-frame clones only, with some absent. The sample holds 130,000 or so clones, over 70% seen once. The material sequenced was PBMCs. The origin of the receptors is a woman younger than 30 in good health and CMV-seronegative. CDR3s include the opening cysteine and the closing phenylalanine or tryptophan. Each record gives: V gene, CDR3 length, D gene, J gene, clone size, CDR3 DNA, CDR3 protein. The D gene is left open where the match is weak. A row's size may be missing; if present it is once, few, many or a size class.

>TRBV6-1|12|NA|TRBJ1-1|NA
TGTGCCAGCGAGGATGGAAGCACTGAAGCTTTCTTT
CASEDGSTEAFF
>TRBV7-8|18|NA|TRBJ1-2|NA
TGTGCCAGCAGCTTAGCGCTTGCAGGGAAGTTGGGCGTCTATGGCTACACCTTC
CASSLALAGKLGVYGYTF
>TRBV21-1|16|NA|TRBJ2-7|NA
TGTGCCAGCAGCAAAAACTTTCCGGTTGTTTCCTACGAGCAGTACTTC
CASSKNFPVVSYEQYF
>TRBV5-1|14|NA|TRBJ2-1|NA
TGCGCCAGCAGCTTGGACGGGAGTGGCCCTGAGCAGTTCTTC
CASSLDGSGPEQFF
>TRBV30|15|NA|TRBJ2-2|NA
TGTGCCTGGAGAAGGGAGCGCCGTCGGACCGGGGAGCTGTTTTTT
CAWRRERRRTGELFF
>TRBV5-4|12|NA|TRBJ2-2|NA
TGTGCCAGCAGCCTTACCCAGGGTGCGCTGTTTTTT
CASSLTQGALFF
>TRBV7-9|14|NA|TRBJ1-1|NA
TGTGCCAGCAGCTTAGAGGGACTCAACACTGAAGCTTTCTTT
CASSLEGLNTEAFF
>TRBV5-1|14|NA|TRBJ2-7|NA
TGCGCCAGCAGCTATGGCGCAGGGGTCGTCGAGCAGTACTTC
CASSYGAGVVEQYF
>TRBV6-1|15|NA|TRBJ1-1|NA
TGTGCCAGCAGTTTGGGCAGCCTCATGAACACTGAAGCTTTCTTT
CASSLGSLMNTEAFF
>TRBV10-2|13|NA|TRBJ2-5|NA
TGCGCCAGCACGGCAGGGGTGGTTGAGACCCAGTACTTC
CASTAGVVETQYF
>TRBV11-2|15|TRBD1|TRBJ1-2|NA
TGTGCCAGCAGCCTGGACAGGGCCTCTAACTATGGCTACACCTTC
CASSLDRASNYGYTF
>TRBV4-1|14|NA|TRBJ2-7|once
TGCGCCAGCAGCCCCCGACTCGGCCCACACGAGCAGTACTTC
CASSPRLGPHEQYF
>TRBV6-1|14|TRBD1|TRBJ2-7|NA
TGTGCCAGCAGGCCGGGACAGGTCGCCTACGAGCAGTACTTC
CASRPGQVAYEQYF
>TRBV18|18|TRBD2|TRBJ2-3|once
TGTGCCAGCTCACCGTCCTCGGTAGCGGGGCACAGCACAGATACGCAGTATTTT
CASSPSSVAGHSTDTQYF
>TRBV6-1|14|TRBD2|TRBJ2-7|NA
TGTGCCAGCAGTGTTGGCGGGAGGGGCTACGAGCAGTACTTC
CASSVGGRGYEQYF
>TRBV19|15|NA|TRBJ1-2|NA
TGTGCCAGTAGCAACCCGTTAACAGCCCTCTATGGCTACACCTTC
CASSNPLTALYGYTF
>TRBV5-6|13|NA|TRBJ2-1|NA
TGTGCCAGCAGCATCGCCGGTATCAATGAGCAGTTCTTC
CASSIAGINEQFF
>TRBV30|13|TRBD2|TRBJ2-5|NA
TGTGCCTGGAGTCTAGCGGTTCAAGAGACCCAGTACTTC
CAWSLAVQETQYF
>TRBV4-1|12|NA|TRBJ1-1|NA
TGCGCCAGCAGGTCTCGGAGGAGTGAAGCTTTCTTT
CASRSRRSEAFF
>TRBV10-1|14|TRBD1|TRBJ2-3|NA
TGCGCCAGCAGTGAGGGAACAGGGGGAGATACGCAGTATTTT
CASSEGTGGDTQYF
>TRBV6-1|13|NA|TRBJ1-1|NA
TGTGCCAGCAGTGGACAGCGGAACACTGAAGCTTTCTTT
CASSGQRNTEAFF